The clone carrying this TCR beta chain was recorded only once. Methods used by the authors: Amplification from reference gene primers served as the basis for estimated nucleated cell counts. Produced via immunoSEQ multiplex PCR; TCRdb's table is partial and in-frame only. D and trimming were read from the DNA, whereas the V and J calls and clone size are those reported in that table. The sample records 300,000 or so clones, around 90% being singletons. The sample comes from a study of blood T cell repertoires in COVID-19. The wider study: From the United States, Italy and Spain came samples of acute and convalescent COVID-19.

This CDR3 is 13 amino acids long. Germline CDR1 reads SNHLY; CDR2 reads FYNNEI. V lost 11 bases, J lost 0 bases, and 12 bases lay in between. The sample consisted of peripheral blood. This sequence originates from a man aged 50-60 years with active or convalescent COVID-19. The V call is TRBV2, the J call TRBJ2-3; D perhaps matches TRBD2 (6 bases). CDR3 protein: CAGRELSTDTQYF. CDR3 coding DNA: TGTGCCGGACGGGAGCTGAGCACAGATACGCAGTATTTT.